Sequencing of this TCR beta chain was carried out in a study of radiotherapy plus CTLA-4 blockade in lung cancer. As for the study in general: Among all patients, 15% to 20% showed objective responses, while roughly 28% had disease control.

As concerns this clone: Its matching antigen is unknown.

Clones were read by immunoSEQ multiplex PCR, and TCRdb kept only the in-frame ones, dropping some. The sample yields roughly 100,000 clones, approximately 78% seen once. Study observations and caveats: Some TCR clones had been derived from tumors. These clones expanded in peripheral blood after radiotherapy plus ipilimumab.

From germline, CDR1 is SNHLY and CDR2 FYNNEI. V dropped 6 bases and J dropped 6; count of bases not matched to a gene: 9. This CDR3 has 14 amino acids. The study gave focal radiation plus ipilimumab CTLA-4 blockade to patients with chemo-refractory metastatic non-small-cell lung cancer. Source: peripheral blood, taken from a patient treated with radiotherapy plus ipilimumab. The sequence was collected from a human donor with non-small cell lung cancer who had a partial response to radiotherapy plus ipilimumab. This rearrangement joins TRBV2 to TRBJ2-7, with 9 bases that match TRBD1. The CDR3 coding sequence is TGTGCCAGCAGACCCGGGACAGGGACCCCCGAGCAGTACTTC. Translating gives CASRPGTGTPEQYF.